A single T cell receptor (beta chain) is shown here with its context. This sample stems from a study of CD8 T cells in Susac syndrome. The sequenced target, TCR beta, came from blood CD8+ and CD4+ T cells. Healthy donors were controls matched for age and sex. CD8+ and CD4+ T cells were negatively isolated; TEMRA cells were FACS-enriched. Random hexamers were used to reverse transcribe roughly 0.5 to 1 ug of RNA. Amplification of TCR beta CDR3 used immunoSEQ multiplex PCR across 54 Vbeta and 13 Jbeta. TCRdb ran MiXCR on the immunoSEQ multiplex PCR reads and lists one entry per CDR3 protein. Of some 120,000 distinct CDR3 sequences listed, 94% are singletons. V was pared by 1 base and J by 7 bases, with 11 bases between. Looked up from germline, CDR1 is SNHLY and CDR2 is FYNNEI. The CDR3 has 14 amino acids.

Specimen: CD4+ T cells from PBMCs. This chain joins TRBV2 and TRBJ2-1; D is unclear. The receptor was isolated from a human donor in good health. The CDR3 region has the DNA TGTGCCAGCAGTGAAGGGGGTACTTGGAATGAGCAGTTCTTC. Residues: CASSEGGTWNEQFF.